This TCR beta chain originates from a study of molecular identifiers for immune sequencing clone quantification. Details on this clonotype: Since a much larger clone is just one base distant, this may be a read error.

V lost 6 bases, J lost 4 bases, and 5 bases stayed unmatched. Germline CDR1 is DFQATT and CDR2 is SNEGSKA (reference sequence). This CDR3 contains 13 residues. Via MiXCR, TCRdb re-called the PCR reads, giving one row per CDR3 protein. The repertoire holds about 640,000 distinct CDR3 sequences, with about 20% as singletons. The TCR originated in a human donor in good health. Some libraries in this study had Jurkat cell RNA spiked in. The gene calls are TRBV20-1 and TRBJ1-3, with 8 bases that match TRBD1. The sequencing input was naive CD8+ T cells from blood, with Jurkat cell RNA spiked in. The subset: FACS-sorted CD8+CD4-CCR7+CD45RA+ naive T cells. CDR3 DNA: TGCAGTGCCCGGACAGGGCGGGGAAACACCATATATTTT. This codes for CSARTGRGNTIYF.